Sequencing of this T cell receptor beta chain was carried out in a study of graft-versus-host responses after intestinal transplantation. Study as a whole: Isolated intestinal, liver-intestinal, or multivisceral transplants were what recipients had. Anti-thymocyte globulin was used for induction in all recipients, who then took tacrolimus and steroids for about three years.

The plating included roughly 200,000 irradiated, violet-dye-labeled stimulator cells together with roughly 200,000 CFSE-labeled responder cells. Post-reaction, proliferating CD3+CD4+ and CD3+CD8+ responders (CFSE-low) were sorted. Sequenced by immunoSEQ multiplex PCR; TCRdb stores in-frame clones only, minus some. Of about 7,000 clones in the sample, roughly 30% were seen once. Per germline, CDR1 LGHNA and CDR2 YSLEER. Trimming shortened V by 1 base and J by 8 bases, and 14 bases separated the two germline ends. The CDR3 length is 15 residues. Material: alloreactive CD8+ T cells from a mixed lymphocyte reaction culture, obtained before transplantation. The subset denotes: CFSE-low proliferating T cells sorted from roughly 6-day pre-transplant mixed lymphocyte reaction (GvH or HvG direction). The chain employs TRBV4-3 and TRBJ1-4; D might be TRBD1 (6 bases). This sequence originates from a human patient who was an organ donor for intestinal transplantation. This chain's CDR3 is CASSQVGDRQEKLFF. CDR3 in DNA: TGCGCCAGCAGCCAAGTGGGAGACAGGCAGGAAAAACTGTTTTTT.